Shown below are 29 T cell receptor beta chains from a single sample sequenced in a study of beta chain features in type 1 diabetes. Study results and limitations: All four CD4+ subsets from Type 1 diabetes patients carried moderately but significantly shorter TCRB CDR3s.

No antigen has been identified for these receptors. Expressed TCRB transcripts were sequenced because the isolated RNA had all been reverse transcribed beforehand. Libraries were prepared by immunoSEQ multiplex PCR; TCRdb keeps only in-frame clonotypes and omits some of them. This table has some 280,000 clones, roughly an eighth appearing once. The material sequenced was naive CD4+ T cells from blood. Receptors were obtained from a man aged 30 to 39 with type 1 diabetes.

The J gene is TRBJ2-1, the V gene TRBV7-7; TRBD2 aligns across 10 bases. This CDR3 has 15 amino acids. Trimming at V came to 5 bases and at J to 7 bases, leaving 8 bases not matched to a gene. Germline assignment: CDR1 SSHAT and CDR2 FNYEAQ (reference sequence). The CDR3 coding sequence is TGTGCCAGCAGCCAGGGGGCTAGCGGGGGAAATGAGCAGTTCTTC. Translated: CASSQGASGGNEQFF.

The chain recombines TRBV19 with TRBJ2-2; D remains unclear. The CDR3 runs to 13 residues. From germline, CDR1 is LNHDA and CDR2 SQIVND (reference sequence). Trimming pared 5 bases from V and 0 bases from J, leaving 4 bases between. The CDR3 is CASSQTNTGELFF. In nucleotides, the CDR3 is TGTGCCAGTAGTCAAACGAACACCGGGGAGCTGTTTTTT.

This clone came up a few times. The V call is TRBV11-1, the J call TRBJ2-3, with 8 bases lining up with TRBD2. With V trimmed by 2 bases and J by 5 bases, 3 bases remained unmatched. The CDR3 contains 14 residues. Germline V lookup: CDR1 SGHAT, CDR2 FQDESV (reference sequence). CDR3 loop: CASSLTGGRDTQYF. The CDR3, as DNA: TGTGCCAGCAGCTTAACGGGAGGGCGAGATACGCAGTATTTT.

This clone was picked up a small number of times. V is TRBV5-1 and J is TRBJ2-3; perhaps TRBD2 as D (6 bases). The V end lost 4 bases, the J end lost 7 bases, and 19 bases lay between the germline ends. CDR1 and CDR2 (germline): SGHRS, YFSETQ. This CDR3 spans 15 amino acids. For the CDR3, the DNA is TGCGCCAGCAGCCTGGGACTGCTCGACTTAAATACGCAGTATTTT. Its protein is CASSLGLLDLNTQYF. Full variable domain (missing parts from reference TRBV5-1 and TRBJ2-3): KAGVTQTPRYLIKTRGQQVTLSCSPISGHRSVSWYQQTPGQGLQFLFEYFSETQRNKGNFPGRFSGRQFSNSRSEMNVSTLELGDSALYLCASSLGLLDLNTQYFGPGTRLTVL.

The chain has TRBV28 and TRBJ1-2, with D possibly TRBD1 on 5 matching bases. V was trimmed by 5 bases and J by 10 bases, leaving 11 bases between them. The CDR3 is 11 residues long. Germline V gene sequence: CDR1 MDHEN, CDR2 SYDVKM. CDR3 DNA: TGTGCCAGCAGTACCGAACAGGTCTACACCTTC. Translation: CASSTEQVYTF.

The J gene is TRBJ2-7, the V gene TRBV18, with 10 bases aligning to TRBD2. This CDR3 contains 15 residues. Trimming at V came to 2 bases and at J to 6 bases, leaving 7 bases not matched to a gene. From germline, CDR1 is KGHSH and CDR2 LQKENI. CDR3 amino acids: CASSPRLAGDLEQYF. The CDR3 nucleotides are TGTGCCAGCTCACCAAGGCTAGCGGGAGACCTCGAGCAGTACTTC.

In its sample, this clone was seen a few times. This sequence joins TRBV5-6 and TRBJ1-2; the D is unclear. V was cut by 0 bases and J by 8 bases, with 11 bases left in between. The CDR3 contains 13 residues. The V gene's germline CDR1 is SGHDT and CDR2 YYEEEE. The DNA for the CDR3 is TGTGCCAGCAGCTTGGACGGCGGAGGAGGCTACACCTTC. Translation: CASSLDGGGGYTF.

The CDR3 reads CASSSPTSVQETQYF. The CDR3, as DNA: TGCGCCAGCAGCTCGCCGACTAGCGTACAAGAGACCCAGTACTTC. The chain joins TRBV5-1 to TRBJ2-5; TRBD2 agrees at 8 bases. V shed 3 bases and J 2 bases; nucleotides not matched to a gene: 6. Per germline, CDR1 SGHRS and CDR2 YFSETQ. There are 15 residues in the CDR3. Drawing the rest from reference TRBV5-1 and TRBJ2-5, the complete variable domain is KAGVTQTPRYLIKTRGQQVTLSCSPISGHRSVSWYQQTPGQGLQFLFEYFSETQRNKGNFPGRFSGRQFSNSRSEMNVSTLELGDSALYLCASSSPTSVQETQYFGPGTRLLVL.

This clone was counted only a few times. The chain recombines TRBV25-1 with TRBJ1-2; D possibly corresponds to TRBD1 (6 bases). V gave up 4 bases and J gave up 2 bases, with 11 bases separating them. Germline V gene lookup returns CDR1 MGHDK and CDR2 SYGVNS. This CDR3 has 14 amino acids. The CDR3 DNA follows: TGTGCCAGCAGTGGTACGGGGGGCAACTATGGCTACACCTTC. Translation: CASSGTGGNYGYTF.

The genes are TRBV29-1 and TRBJ2-3, with 12 bases identical to TRBD2. There are 16 residues in the CDR3. Germline V gene sequence: CDR1 SQVTM, CDR2 ANQGSEA. Trimming removed 6 bases from V and 4 bases from J; junction bases left unmatched: 11. This CDR3 reads CSVATSGSSLPDTQYF. The CDR3 DNA follows: TGCAGCGTCGCGACTAGCGGGAGTTCCCTTCCAGATACGCAGTATTTT.

V usage is TRBV2 and J usage is TRBJ2-5, with 13 bases aligning to TRBD2. CDR1 and CDR2 from the germline V gene are SNHLY and FYNNEI. The CDR3 is made up of 15 amino acids. V was pared by 6 bases and J by 6 bases, with 7 bases of the junction left unmatched. The CDR3 loop reads CASRPRTSGSKTQYF. As DNA, the CDR3 is TGTGCCAGCAGACCCCGGACTAGCGGGAGTAAGACCCAGTACTTC. The full variable domain, rest sourced from reference TRBV2 and TRBJ2-5, is EPEVTQTPSHQVTQMGQEVILRCVPISNHLYFYWYRQILGQKVEFLVSFYNNEISEKSEIFDDQFSVERPDGSNFTLKIRSTKLEDSAMYFCASRPRTSGSKTQYFGPGTRLLVL.

This clone was observed a few times. The rearrangement links TRBV5-4 to TRBJ2-5, with 9 bases identical to TRBD2. Germline V gene sequence: CDR1 SGHNT, CDR2 YYREEE (reference sequence). The CDR3 totals 14 residues. The DNA of the CDR3 is TGTGTAAGCGGTAGGCGGGAGGGCCCAGAGACCCAGTACTTC. Translation: CVSGRREGPETQYF.

Here the CDR3 DNA reads TGTGCCAGCAGCGCTACCGGGGACAGGGTTAACATTCAGTACTTC. Its translation: CASSATGDRVNIQYF. The chain joins TRBV9 to TRBJ2-4; TRBD1 matches at 9 bases. The CDR3 length is 15 residues. V gave up 3 bases and J gave up 7 bases; unmatched junction bases: 8. The germline V gene has CDR1 SGDLS and CDR2 YYNGEE.

The chain carries TRBV29-1 and TRBJ1-1, with TRBD1 matching 8 bases. The ends lost 6 bases at V and 1 base at J; junction bases unmatched: 7. The CDR3 runs 14 residues. The V gene's germline CDR1 is SQVTM and CDR2 ANQGSEA. The CDR3 sequence is CSVERQGRNTEAFF. CDR3 in DNA: TGCAGCGTCGAACGACAGGGGAGGAACACTGAAGCTTTCTTT.

This clone came up a few times. J is TRBJ2-1 and V is TRBV9; D gene unclear. From germline, CDR1 is SGDLS and CDR2 YYNGEE. The CDR3 is 16 amino acids. V dropped 0 bases and J dropped 0 bases, with 10 bases sitting between them. CDR3 DNA: TGTGCCAGCAGCGTAGATAGGCGGAGCTCCTACAATGAGCAGTTCTTC. Its protein product is CASSVDRRSSYNEQFF.

This chain uses TRBV7-3 with TRBJ2-6; D not certain. Germline V gene sequence: CDR1 SGHTA, CDR2 FQGTGA. This CDR3 contains 17 residues. Trimming shortened V by 1 base and J by 0 bases, and 10 bases separated the two germline ends. The CDR3 protein is CASSLIPVSSGANVLTF. For the CDR3, the DNA is TGTGCCAGCAGCTTAATCCCAGTAAGCTCTGGGGCCAACGTCCTGACTTTC.

This clone was recorded a few times. The V gene is TRBV28, the J gene TRBJ2-1; D ambiguous. Germline V CDR1 and CDR2: MDHEN, SYDVKM. V gave up 6 bases and J gave up 8 bases, with 8 bases separating them. The CDR3 contains 11 residues. Here the CDR3 reads CASSVRDEQFF. CDR3 nucleotide sequence: TGTGCCAGCAGCGTACGAGATGAGCAGTTCTTC.

CDR3 nucleotides: TGTGCCAGCAGCTTAGCGGTCCGGGTAGAGGGTCAGCCCCAGCATTTT. Its protein product is CASSLAVRVEGQPQHF. The gene calls are TRBV7-2 and TRBJ1-5; D is undetermined. Trimming shortened V by 0 bases and J by 6 bases, and 15 bases separated the two germline ends. CDR3 length equals 16 residues. Germline V gene lookup returns CDR1 SGHTA and CDR2 FQGNSA.

The chain employs TRBV7-2 and TRBJ2-7, with D perhaps TRBD1 (5 bases). CDR3 length equals 12 residues. The V end lost 4 bases, the J end lost 5 bases, and 9 bases lay between the germline ends. CDR1 and CDR2 (germline): SGHTA, FQGNSA. This CDR3 reads CASSSSGNEQYF. Written as DNA, the CDR3 is TGTGCCAGCAGCTCTTCAGGGAACGAGCAGTACTTC.

The chain combines TRBV6-5 with TRBJ2-1, with TRBD2 matching 8 bases. The germline CDR1 and CDR2 sequences are MNHEY and SVGAGI. J gave up 5 bases and V 2 bases, and 8 bases lay outside the gene matches. CDR3 length: 16 amino acids. In DNA, the CDR3 is TGTGCCAGCAGTTACAGGGGGGGACTAGAGAACAATGAGCAGTTCTTC. This translates into CASSYRGGLENNEQFF.

J is TRBJ1-5 and V is TRBV19; 9 bases agree with TRBD1. The CDR3 runs to 15 residues. Germline trimming cut 5 bases from V and 3 bases from J; bases unmatched to any gene: 5. Germline V CDR1 and CDR2: LNHDA, SQIVND (reference sequence). CDR3 coding DNA: TGTGCCAGTAGTGACAGGGGGGTTGACAATCAGCCCCAGCATTTT. Translated, it gives CASSDRGVDNQPQHF.

The chain joins TRBV11-2 to TRBJ2-1, with 9 nucleotides matching TRBD1. With V trimmed by 1 base and J by 10 bases, 14 bases remained unmatched. CDR3 length: 17 amino acids. Germline assignment: CDR1 SGHAT and CDR2 FQNNGV. For the CDR3, the DNA is TGTGCCAGCAGCTTAGGCTTATGGGACAGGGCAAATCAGGAGCAGTTCTTC. Residues: CASSLGLWDRANQEQFF.

V gene TRBV29-1 combines with J gene TRBJ1-2; D gene unclear. This CDR3 comprises 14 residues. V was clipped by 0 bases and J by 3 bases, with 11 bases between them. Germline lookup yields CDR1 SQVTM and CDR2 ANQGSEA. CDR3: CSVEDSTTYYGYTF. In DNA form, the CDR3 reads TGCAGCGTTGAAGATTCTACTACCTACTATGGCTACACCTTC.

This clone was recorded a few times. The chain recombines TRBV9 with TRBJ2-1; 9 bases fit TRBD1. Germline loops: CDR1 SGDLS, CDR2 YYNGEE. CDR3 size: 16 residues. The trim removed 3 bases at V and 2 bases at J, leaving 6 bases unmatched. CDR3 sequence reads: CASSGNTGGPYNEQFF. CDR3 DNA sequence: TGTGCCAGCAGCGGAAATACAGGGGGCCCCTACAATGAGCAGTTCTTC.

The rearrangement joins TRBV5-4 to TRBJ2-7, with D perhaps matching TRBD1 (6 bases). V lost 4 bases to trimming and J lost 2 bases, with 13 bases between them. The CDR3 length is 14 residues. Per the germline V gene, CDR1 is SGHNT and CDR2 is YYREEE (reference sequence). As DNA, the CDR3 is TGTGCCAGCAGCATAGGACAGAGGACCTACGAGCAGTACTTC. Its translation is CASSIGQRTYEQYF.

There are a few counts of this clone. This chain uses TRBV7-2 with TRBJ2-1, with D unresolved. The CDR3 sequence is 14 residues long. CDR1 and CDR2 from the germline V gene are SGHTA and FQGNSA. V lost 1 base to trimming and J lost 10 bases, with 14 bases between them. CDR3 loop: CASSLVLAPVEQFF. The CDR3 coding sequence is TGTGCCAGCAGCTTAGTTTTGGCACCCGTAGAGCAGTTCTTC.

This clone was found a few times. The rearrangement joins TRBV6-6 to TRBJ2-5; D remains unclear. The CDR3 is 13 residues long. The germline V gene has CDR1 MNHNY and CDR2 SVGAGI (reference sequence). The CDR3 protein is CASRSPGGETQYF. The CDR3 DNA is TGTGCTTCACGGTCTCCTGGTGGAGAGACCCAGTACTTC.

The chain carries TRBV6-5 and TRBJ2-5; 7 bases are shared with TRBD2. Trimming at V came to 6 bases and at J to 5 bases, leaving 9 bases not matched to a gene. The CDR3 extends over 14 amino acids. Germline V CDR1 and CDR2: MNHEY, SVGAGI. The CDR3 sequence is CASRGGRRRETQYF. DNA of the CDR3: TGTGCCAGCAGGGGCGGGAGACGGCGGGAGACCCAGTACTTC.

This rearrangement joins TRBV5-1 to TRBJ2-4, with 7 positions matching TRBD1. The V and J ends lost 0 bases and 0 bases, in that order; junction bases with no gene match: 9. CDR1 is SGHRS and CDR2 is YFSETQ in the germline V gene. The CDR3 extends over 18 amino acids. Written as DNA, the CDR3 is TGCGCCAGCAGCTTGGGAGCGCACAGGGGACAAGCCAAAAACATTCAGTACTTC. Translation gives CASSLGAHRGQAKNIQYF.